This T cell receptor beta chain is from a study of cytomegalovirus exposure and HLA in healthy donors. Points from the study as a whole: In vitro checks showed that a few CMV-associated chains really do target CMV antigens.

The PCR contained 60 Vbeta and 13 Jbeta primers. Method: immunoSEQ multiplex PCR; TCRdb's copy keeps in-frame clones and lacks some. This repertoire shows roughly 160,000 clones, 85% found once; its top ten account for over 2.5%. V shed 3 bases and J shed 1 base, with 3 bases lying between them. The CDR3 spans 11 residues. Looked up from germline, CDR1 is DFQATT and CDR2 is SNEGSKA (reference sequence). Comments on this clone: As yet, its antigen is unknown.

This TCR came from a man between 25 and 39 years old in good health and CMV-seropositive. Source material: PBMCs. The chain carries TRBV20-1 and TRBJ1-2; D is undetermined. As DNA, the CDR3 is TGCAGTGCTAGCCGTAACTATGGCTACACCTTC. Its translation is CSASRNYGYTF.